A selection of T cell receptor beta chains follows, all from one sample in a study of CD8+CD57+ T cells in acquired aplastic anemia. TCRdb re-analysed the reads in MiXCR, keeping a single row per CDR3 protein. The sample has about 160,000 distinct CDR3 sequences; roughly 48% are singletons. The sample was sorted CD4+, CD8+, or CD8+CD57+ T cells (not recorded which) from PBMCs. The receptors shown here come from a human donor with aplastic anemia. CDR3s include the opening cysteine and the closing phenylalanine or tryptophan. D genes are given only for firm matches. Clone size is given for some rows only: seen once, a few or many times, or a class if the clone is expanded.

TRBV27	NA	TRBJ1-2	NA	CASTYRGAGYGYTF	TGTGCCAGCACCTACAGAGGGGCAGGCTATGGCTACACCTTC
TRBV7-2	NA	TRBJ2-7	many	CASSFGGPYEQYF	TGTGCCAGCAGCTTCGGGGGACCCTACGAGCAGTACTTC
TRBV29-1	NA	TRBJ1-1	few	CSVGGGAHEAFF	TGCAGCGTTGGAGGGGGGGCCCATGAAGCTTTCTTT
TRBV9	NA	TRBJ1-6	few	CASSANSPLHF	TGTGCCAGCAGCGCAAATTCACCCCTCCACTTT
TRBV6-5	NA	TRBJ2-6	many	CASTLQGGGANVLTF	TGTGCCAGCACCTTACAGGGTGGTGGGGCCAACGTCCTGACTTTC
TRBV4-3	NA	TRBJ1-4	many	CASSPLGGEDEKLFF	TGCGCCAGCAGCCCCCTGGGAGGAGAGGATGAAAAACTGTTTTTT
TRBV7-9	NA	TRBJ1-2	many	CASSPDNYGYTF	TGTGCCAGCAGTCCTGACAACTATGGCTACACCTTC
TRBV2	TRBD1	TRBJ1-2	NA	CASFRDRGGYGYTF	TGTGCCAGCTTCAGGGACAGGGGAGGGTATGGCTACACCTTC
TRBV20-1	NA	TRBJ2-7	few	CSARDYRGIYEQYF	TGCAGTGCTAGGGACTATCGGGGGATCTACGAGCAGTACTTC
TRBV9	TRBD2	TRBJ2-5	few	CASSRTSGGETQYF	TGTGCCAGCAGTCGGACTAGCGGGGGAGAGACCCAGTACTTC
TRBV2	NA	TRBJ1-2	few	CASGRGSHGYTF	TGTGCCAGCGGACGGGGGTCACATGGCTACACCTTC
TRBV11-3	NA	TRBJ2-4	NA	CASSSRLDSTLAKNIQYF	TGTGCCAGCAGCTCCCGGCTTGACAGCACATTAGCCAAAAACATTCAGTACTTC
TRBV10-3	NA	TRBJ1-2	NA	CAISEVRTGYTF	TGTGCCATCAGTGAGGTGAGAACCGGCTACACCTTC
TRBV29-1	TRBD2	TRBJ2-2	NA	CSVAGTSGSHTGELFF	TGCAGCGTGGCCGGGACTAGCGGGAGCCACACCGGGGAGCTGTTTTTT
TRBV15	TRBD2	TRBJ2-1	NA	CATRGTSEYNEQFF	TGTGCCACCAGAGGGACTAGCGAATACAATGAGCAGTTCTTC
TRBV20-1	TRBD1	TRBJ2-1	NA	CSVLDRAIGSYNEQFF	TGCAGTGTCCTCGACAGGGCGATAGGCTCCTACAATGAGCAGTTCTTC
TRBV20-1	NA	TRBJ1-5	NA	CSARGNIGAQPQHF	TGCAGTGCTAGAGGGAATATTGGGGCTCAGCCCCAGCATTTT
TRBV4-1	NA	TRBJ1-4	NA	CASSQDRGGGEKLFF	TGCGCCAGCAGCCAAGATCGAGGGGGTGGTGAAAAACTGTTTTTT
TRBV12-3/TRBV12-4	TRBD2	TRBJ2-7	NA	CASSLIAGVEQYF	TGTGCCAGCAGTTTAATAGCGGGGGTTGAGCAGTACTTC
TRBV5-4	TRBD1	TRBJ1-1	NA	CASSFGGDRTGPAFF	TGTGCCAGCAGCTTTGGGGGAGATCGGACAGGGCCGGCTTTCTTT
TRBV20-1	TRBD1	TRBJ2-6	NA	CSGQLGQDVNSGANVLTF	TGCAGCGGTCAATTAGGACAGGATGTAAACTCTGGGGCCAACGTCCTGACTTTC
TRBV11-2	NA	TRBJ2-7	NA	CASSLDRAGAPRWEQYF	TGTGCCAGCAGCTTAGATCGGGCGGGGGCCCCGCGGTGGGAGCAGTACTTC
TRBV20-1	NA	TRBJ2-1	NA	CSARDRPYNEQFF	TGCAGTGCTAGAGATAGGCCTTACAATGAGCAGTTCTTC
TRBV20-1	NA	TRBJ2-7	NA	CSARDRSSGTLYEQYF	TGCAGTGCTAGAGATAGGTCCAGCGGAACCCTCTACGAGCAGTACTTC
TRBV10-3	NA	TRBJ2-2	NA	CAISESDITGELFF	TGTGCCATCAGTGAGTCGGACATAACCGGGGAGCTGTTTTTT
TRBV29-1	NA	TRBJ2-5	NA	CSALGGQTTTQYF	TGCAGCGCGCTCGGGGGACAGACCACGACCCAGTACTTC
TRBV20-1	TRBD2	TRBJ2-5	NA	CSVTPGLAGETQYF	TGCAGTGTCACCCCGGGACTAGCGGGAGAGACCCAGTACTTC
TRBV30	TRBD1	TRBJ1-4	NA	CASHPGQGVGEKLFF	TGTGCCTCCCACCCGGGACAGGGGGTAGGGGAAAAACTGTTTTTT
TRBV6-5	NA	TRBJ1-1	many	CASSKSSVIEAFF	TGTGCCAGCAGTAAGTCGTCGGTGATTGAAGCTTTCTTT
TRBV10-3	NA	TRBJ2-7	NA	CAISDAQSYEQYF	TGTGCCATCAGTGATGCACAGTCCTACGAGCAGTACTTC
TRBV11-2	NA	TRBJ1-3	NA	CASSLKGGPGNTIYF	TGTGCCAGCAGCTTGAAGGGCGGCCCTGGAAACACCATATATTTT
TRBV20-1	NA	TRBJ2-2	many	CSAKEADRGELFF	TGCAGTGCCAAGGAGGCCGATCGGGGGGAGCTGTTTTTT
TRBV24-1	NA	TRBJ2-5	NA	CATSDFGTGAGRETQYF	TGTGCCACCAGTGATTTTGGAACCGGGGCGGGTCGAGAGACCCAGTACTTC
TRBV2	NA	TRBJ1-5	few	CASRQEYSNQPQHF	TGTGCCAGCAGGCAAGAATATAGCAATCAGCCCCAGCATTTT
TRBV30	NA	TRBJ1-4	few	CAWSVGGGNEKLFF	TGTGCCTGGAGTGTGGGGGGGGGAAACGAAAAACTGTTTTTT
TRBV12-3/TRBV12-4	TRBD2	TRBJ2-1	few	CASTPLGGLAMGNEQFF	TGTGCCAGCACCCCACTCGGGGGACTAGCGATGGGCAATGAGCAGTTCTTC
TRBV12-3/TRBV12-4	NA	TRBJ2-7	NA	CASSFVEGSSYEQYF	TGTGCCAGCAGTTTCGTGGAAGGGAGCTCCTACGAGCAGTACTTC
TRBV20-1	NA	TRBJ1-2	many	CSARDHRGADYGYTF	TGCAGTGCTAGAGATCATCGGGGGGCAGACTATGGCTACACCTTC
TRBV20-1	NA	TRBJ2-2	NA	CSARWTNTGELFF	TGCAGTGCTAGATGGACGAACACCGGGGAGCTGTTTTTT
TRBV7-2	NA	TRBJ2-7	many	CASSLVRAGPHYEQYF	TGTGCCAGCAGCTTAGTTCGAGCCGGGCCGCACTACGAGCAGTACTTC
TRBV19	NA	TRBJ1-1	many	CASSIPTEAFF	TGTGCCAGTAGTATCCCGACTGAAGCTTTCTTT
TRBV19	NA	TRBJ1-5	NA	CASSYQGRGQPQHF	TGTGCCAGTAGTTACCAGGGTAGAGGTCAGCCCCAGCATTTT
TRBV25-1	TRBD2	TRBJ2-1	many	CASSEAGGNEQFF	TGTGCCAGCAGTGAAGCGGGGGGCAATGAGCAGTTCTTC
TRBV4-3	NA	TRBJ2-1	NA	CASSQVGRVNEQFF	TGCGCCAGCAGCCAAGTTGGCAGGGTTAATGAGCAGTTCTTC
TRBV29-1	NA	TRBJ2-7	many	CSVVRDTSSYEQYF	TGCAGCGTTGTAAGGGACACCTCCTCCTACGAGCAGTACTTC
TRBV5-1	NA	TRBJ2-7	NA	CASRNPDGSYEQYF	TGCGCCAGCAGGAATCCGGACGGATCCTACGAGCAGTACTTC
TRBV2	NA	TRBJ1-2	many	CASSETGVGYTF	TGTGCCAGCAGTGAGACGGGGGTTGGCTACACCTTC
TRBV29-1	NA	TRBJ1-1	many	CSVEDYGEGPTLNTEAFF	TGCAGCGTTGAAGATTATGGGGAGGGGCCGACCTTGAACACTGAAGCTTTCTTT
TRBV2	NA	TRBJ1-2	NA	CASNDVEYGYTF	TGTGCCAGCAATGACGTCGAGTATGGCTACACCTTC
TRBV20-1	NA	TRBJ1-1	once	CSVFRMVTEAFF	TGCAGTGTATTCAGGATGGTCACTGAAGCTTTCTTT
TRBV20-1	TRBD1	TRBJ2-7	once	CSAPKQGAPTYEQYF	TGCAGTGCACCTAAGCAGGGGGCCCCTACCTACGAGCAGTACTTC
TRBV19	NA	TRBJ1-2	NA	CASNQQGRDGYTF	TGTGCCAGTAATCAACAGGGACGGGATGGCTACACCTTC